Included here is one TCR beta chain sequence, with context. What it binds is unknown. This specimen comes from a study of OX40 agonist ivuxolimab in advanced cancers. Looking at the study overall: The eligibility criteria allowed prior anti-PD-1, anti-PD-L1 or anti-CTLA-4 therapy, and 30% to 40% had some.

The CDR3 has 15 residues. The V gene lost 4 bases and the J gene lost 2 bases, with 15 bases spanning the gap. Per germline, CDR1 KGHSH and CDR2 LQKENI. The data were produced by immunoSEQ multiplex PCR, yet TCRdb's version contains in-frame clones alone and is incomplete. The repertoire has 45,000 to 50,000 clones, around 90% of them found once; the top ten carry 11% to 15%. General study results and limits: Clonal expansion in partial responders at 0.1-3.0 mg/kg ranked among the lowest. Clones of CD4+ and CD8+ blood T cells grew by week 6 at doses of 0.1 to 3.0 mg/kg. Among expanded peripheral T cells, antigen specificity went undetermined.

The chain is built from TRBV18 and TRBJ2-7; D uncertain. This clonotype originated in an adult with an advanced solid tumor such as melanoma, head and neck, liver or kidney cancer. Source: CD4+ or CD8+ T cells sorted from blood, taken in a trial of the OX40 agonist ivuxolimab. In nucleotides, the CDR3 is TGTGCCAGCTCACAGGCAGCAGACAAAACCTACGAGCAGTACTTC. This codes for CASSQAADKTYEQYF.